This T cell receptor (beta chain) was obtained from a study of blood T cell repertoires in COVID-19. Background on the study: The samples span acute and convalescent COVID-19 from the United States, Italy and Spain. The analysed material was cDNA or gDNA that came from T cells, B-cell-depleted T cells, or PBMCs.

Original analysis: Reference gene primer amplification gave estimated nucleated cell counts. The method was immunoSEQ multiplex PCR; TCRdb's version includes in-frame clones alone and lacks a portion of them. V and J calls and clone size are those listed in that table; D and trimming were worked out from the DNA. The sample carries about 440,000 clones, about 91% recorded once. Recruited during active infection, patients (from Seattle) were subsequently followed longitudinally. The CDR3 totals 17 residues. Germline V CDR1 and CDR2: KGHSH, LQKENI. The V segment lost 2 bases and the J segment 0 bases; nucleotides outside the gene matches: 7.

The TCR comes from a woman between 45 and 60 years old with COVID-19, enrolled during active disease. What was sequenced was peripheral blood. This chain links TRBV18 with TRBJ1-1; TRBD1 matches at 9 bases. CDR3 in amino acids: CASSPGTGLLVNTEAFF. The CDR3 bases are TGTGCCAGCTCACCAGGGACAGGGCTCCTAGTGAACACTGAAGCTTTCTTT. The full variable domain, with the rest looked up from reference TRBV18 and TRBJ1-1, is NAGVMQNPRHLVRRRGQEARLRCSPMKGHSHVYWYRQLPEEGLKFMVYLQKENIIDESGMPKERFSAEFPKEGPSILRIQQVVRGDSAAYFCASSPGTGLLVNTEAFFGQGTRLTVV.